Listed here is a single TCR beta chain. No antigen is known for it. Base quality data are lacking; no much larger clone is found one base away. DNA from uncultured naive and memory CD4+ T cells underwent immunoSEQ TCR-beta sequencing at deep resolution. The source study handled its data this way. Preprocessing removed nonproductive sequences and CDR3s not starting with C, not ending with F or W, or shorter than 7 amino acids. Cultured and uncultured naive and memory CD4+ repertoires were searched for CDR3s previously identified as spike- and CEF-reactive. After three terminal residues were trimmed from each end, CDR3 homology was quantified as pairwise Levenshtein distance using the stringdist R package. Held by TCRdb, this immuneACCESS table contains in-frame sequences only and omits some clones. Under half of the omission traces to an unresolved V gene where checked; the cause of the rest is unknown. From that table come the V and J calls and clone size; the DNA was used to work out D and trimming. The sample profile shows around 69,000 clones; about 95% of them were found once. The top ten clones comprise over 0.11% of the sample.

CD4+ T cells from unexposed donors were collected before the COVID-19 pandemic (2011-2018). Naive and memory CD4+ T cells were separated from cryopreserved PBMCs by CD4 enrichment followed by EasySep naive CD4+ T cell enrichment. Leukapheresis product for the unexposed donors was bought commercially. PBMCs were isolated from leukapheresis product or whole blood by Ficoll-Paque PLUS gradient centrifugation. PBMCs were either cryopreserved at -140°C or used fresh in the expansion assay. The QIAamp Micro DNA Kit was used to extract genomic DNA from the CD4+ T cells. This specimen belongs to a study of CD4 T cells in relation to SARS-CoV-2 and coronaviruses (dated by TCRdb to about 2021). Concerning the study at large: HLA restriction was mapped for shared crossreactive spike epitopes using patient-derived lymphoblastoid cell lines. The study assessed, at the TCR clonotype level, memory CD4+ T cell crossreactivity between SARS-CoV-2 and common cold coronavirus spike proteins. Samples from three pre-COVID donors and the naive versus memory experiments were sequenced with the Adaptive Biotechnologies TCR-sequencing kit; other data were Illumina-based. Expansion assays from other donors in the study were sequenced with a different, Illumina-based TCR-beta assay.

Results and caveats for the whole study, not just this receptor: Crossreactive clones showed significantly weaker SARS-CoV-2-driven expansion than monoreactive clones, consistent with antigenic imprinting. Sequencing of naive versus memory cells indicated that the assay detects memory recall responses, not primary responses primed during culture. The study was constrained by small numbers of patients and of tested TCRs. Crossreactivity analysis centred on spike protein, so crossreactivity against other viral proteins was not assessed. No donor contributed both pre-pandemic and post-infection samples, which limited tracing the source of pre-existing responses. Roughly 70% of donors had memory CD4+ clonotypes that crossrecognized SARS-CoV-2 and at least one common cold coronavirus spike.

According to the germline V gene, CDR1 reads SGHAT and CDR2 reads FQNNGV. V ends up 6 bases short and J 0 bases short, with an unmatched junction base count of 9. From its cysteine to its phenylalanine, the CDR3 spans 17 amino acids. The entry retains the CDR3 DNA only, 51 bases that are in frame from base 1. Sequencing used naive CD4+ T cells from PBMCs. The sample's cell subset or site label, in plain terms: naive CD4+ T cells isolated by negative enrichment. The sequence joins TRBV11-2 to TRBJ2-3; 10 bases in between match TRBD2. The clonotype was recovered from a human donor in good health. The DNA sequence is TGTGCCAGCAGGCTATTTACTAGCGGGAAAAGCACAGATACGCAGTATTTT. Its protein product is CASRLFTSGKSTDTQYF.